These 30 T cell receptor beta chains originate from one sample sequenced in a study of T cells in Graves' hyperthyroidism and ophthalmopathy (dated by TCRdb to the late 2010s). To prepare the library, multiplex PCR was applied. The sequencing machine was an Illumina HiSeq 2000. The TCR beta CDR3 regions were amplified from the RNA transcripts. The TCR CDR3 was subjected to a first round of RT-PCR using the HTBI primer set and the Qiagen OneStep RT-PCR kit. The public reads were run again by TCRdb, first through fastp at Q25 and then through MiXCR, and only productive beta chains were kept. Here each entry gathers all rows of one CDR3 protein and keeps the most common genes and DNA. In all, the sample holds more than 300,000 distinct CDR3 sequences, and approximately 18% of those were seen once. Of the sample, approximately 35% falls within the top ten clones. Sequencing was performed on blood. The receptors originated from a woman in her 30s with Graves' hyperthyroidism that later progressed to Graves' ophthalmopathy.

Regarding this clonotype: Given a much more abundant clone one base away, this may be a read error. The chain combines TRBV2 with TRBJ2-7, with D hard to call. This CDR3 is built from 14 residues. The germline gives CDR1 SNHLY, CDR2 FYNNEI. The CDR3 coding sequence is TGTGCCAGCAGATGGACGGTGGGTAGGAACGAGCGGTACTTC. Encoded protein: CASRWTVGRNERYF.

Many counts were recorded for this clonotype. This chain uses TRBV27 with TRBJ2-7; D call uncertain. V was clipped by 3 bases and J by 0 bases, with 9 bases between them. CDR1 is MNHEY, CDR2 SMNVEV, per germline (reference sequence). This CDR3 contains 14 residues. In DNA form, the CDR3 reads TGTGCCAGCAGTTTCGGACCGGACTCCTACGAGCAGTACTTC. Residues: CASSFGPDSYEQYF.

Many counts were recorded for this clonotype. V is TRBV6-1 and J is TRBJ1-5; maybe TRBD1 (5 bases). V gave up 6 bases and J gave up 2 bases, with 20 bases separating them. Looked up from germline, CDR1 is MNHNS and CDR2 is SASEGT. The CDR3 is 17 residues long. The DNA of the CDR3 is TGTGCCAGCAGACCGTACCGGGACCTCGGAGGCAATCAGCCCCAGCATTTT. Protein: CASRPYRDLGGNQPQHF.

This clonotype appeared many times. This rearrangement joins TRBV27 to TRBJ1-1, with D perhaps TRBD1 (6 bases). Trimming cost V 1 base and J 0 bases, with 12 bases left between them. The CDR3 has 16 amino acids. The germline V gene encodes CDR1 MNHEY and CDR2 SMNVEV (reference sequence). In DNA form, the CDR3 reads TGTGCCAGCAGTTTATTTCAGGGGATGGTGAACACTGAAGCTTTCTTT. Encoded protein: CASSLFQGMVNTEAFF.

The V gene is TRBV13, the J gene TRBJ2-7; 10 bases match TRBD1. With V trimmed by 10 bases and J by 4 bases, 19 bases remained unmatched. Looked up from germline, CDR1 is PRHDT and CDR2 is FYEKMQ (reference sequence). The CDR3 is made up of 17 amino acids. The CDR3 spells CATTPTGDRGKQYEQYF. The CDR3 DNA reads TGTGCCACCACTCCAACTGGGGACAGGGGAAAACAGTACGAGCAGTACTTC.

This clonotype was seen repeatedly, ten times or more. The rearrangement uses TRBV20-1 and TRBJ2-7, with 10 bases identical to TRBD1. The germline V gene has CDR1 DFQATT and CDR2 SNEGSKA (reference sequence). This CDR3 is 16 amino acids long. V lost 0 bases to trimming and J lost 1 base; unmatched junction nucleotides: 6. The DNA of the CDR3 is TGCAGTGCTAGAGATCCGGGACAGGGGTTTTCCTACGAGCAGTACTTC. It codes for CSARDPGQGFSYEQYF.

The V call is TRBV2, the J call TRBJ2-1; D might be TRBD1 (5 bases). Germline values: CDR1 SNHLY, CDR2 FYNNEI. The CDR3 spans 13 residues. The ends were cut back, 3 bases at V and 8 bases at J, with 11 bases in the middle. CDR3 sequence reads: CASSEQGIDEQFF. As DNA, the CDR3 is TGTGCCAGCAGTGAGCAGGGAATCGATGAGCAGTTCTTC. Variable domain in full (rest from reference TRBV2 and TRBJ2-1): EPEVTQTPSHQVTQMGQEVILRCVPISNHLYFYWYRQILGQKVEFLVSFYNNEISEKSEIFDDQFSVERPDGSNFTLKIRSTKLEDSAMYFCASSEQGIDEQFFGPGTRLTVL.

The rearrangement joins TRBV5-1 to TRBJ2-3; TRBD2 aligns across 12 bases. Germline loops: CDR1 SGHRS, CDR2 YFSETQ. The V and J ends lost 0 bases and 5 bases, in that order; junction bases with no gene match: 4. The CDR3 covers 16 residues. In DNA, the CDR3 is TGCGCCAGCAGCTTGGAAGGACTAGCGGGAAAAGATACGCAGTATTTT. This gives the protein CASSLEGLAGKDTQYF.

Many counts were recorded for this clonotype. J is TRBJ2-1 and V is TRBV11-2, with 11 bases matching TRBD2. CDR1 and CDR2 from the germline V gene are SGHAT and FQNNGV. V lost 5 bases and J lost 7; bases outside the gene matches: 7. The CDR3 spans 15 residues. The CDR3 region is CASSELAGAGNEQFF. CDR3 nucleotide sequence: TGTGCCAGCAGCGAACTAGCGGGGGCGGGTAATGAGCAGTTCTTC.

This clonotype was detected ten times or more. The junction departs from germline at one end; a sequencing error may be responsible. This sequence joins TRBV28 and TRBJ1-2; TRBD1 agrees at 7 bases. The CDR3 sequence is 15 residues long. In germline, CDR1 is MDHEN, CDR2 SYDVKM. CDR3 protein: CASTLPQHRGYGYTF. The DNA for the CDR3 is TGTGCCAGCACTTTACCCCAACACAGGGGCTATGGCTACACCTTC.

The chain couples TRBV11-2 to TRBJ2-1; 12 nucleotides match TRBD2. Germline values: CDR1 SGHAT, CDR2 FQNNGV. This CDR3 has 16 residues. V shed 4 bases and J 3 bases; nucleotides not matched to a gene: 4. Here the CDR3 DNA reads TGTGCCAGCAGCTCTTCTAGCGGGAGGGACTACAATGAGCAGTTCTTC. Translation: CASSSSSGRDYNEQFF.

This chain joins TRBV20-1 and TRBJ2-7, with a tentative D call TRBD2 (5 bases). The CDR3 totals 12 residues. Germline CDR1 is DFQATT and CDR2 is SNEGSKA (reference sequence). V lost 3 bases to trimming and J lost 7 bases, with 13 bases between them. CDR3: CSASVPEGEQYV. The CDR3 DNA sequence: TGCAGTGCTAGTGTTCCCGAGGGAGAGCAGTACGTC.

This clonotype was detected ten times or more. This chain links TRBV7-8 with TRBJ2-3; D is unclear. V gave up 5 bases and J gave up 0 bases, with 6 bases separating them. CDR3 size: 13 residues. In germline, CDR1 is SGHVS, CDR2 FQNEAQ. CDR3 sequence (DNA): TGTGCCAGCAGCCCGGCTAGCACAGATACGCAGTATTTT. Its translation: CASSPASTDTQYF.

This clonotype was seen many times. The gene calls are TRBV28 and TRBJ2-5, with 7 nucleotides matching TRBD2. Per germline, CDR1 MDHEN and CDR2 SYDVKM. The CDR3 is 16 amino acids. Unmatched junction bases numbered 13, after V lost 4 bases and J lost 5 bases. The CDR3 spells CASSSPRTPGGETQYF. The CDR3 bases are TGTGCCAGCAGTTCCCCACGGACTCCCGGGGGGGAGACCCAGTACTTC.

This clonotype showed up just once. A read error may explain this, as a much larger clone is one base away. V is TRBV7-9 and J is TRBJ2-1; 10 bases line up with TRBD2. This CDR3 spans 15 amino acids. CDR1 and CDR2 from the germline V gene are SEHNR and FQNEAQ (reference sequence). The CDR3 spells CAGSPGTSVYNEQFF. CDR3 sequence (DNA): TGTGCCGGCAGCCCCGGGACTAGCGTCTACAATGAGCAGTTCTTC.

Many counts were recorded for this clonotype. The V gene is TRBV18, the J gene TRBJ1-1, with TRBD1 matching over 8 bases. The germline V gene encodes CDR1 KGHSH and CDR2 LQKENI. The J segment lost 6 bases and the V segment lost 5 bases, leaving 11 bases of the junction unmatched. The CDR3 sequence is 15 residues long. This chain's CDR3 is CASSVGQGQMAEAFF. DNA of the CDR3: TGTGCCAGCTCAGTAGGACAGGGCCAGATGGCTGAAGCTTTCTTT.

At least ten counts were recorded for this clonotype. The chain employs TRBV2 and TRBJ2-5; either TRBD1 or TRBD2 may supply D (5 bases each). The germline CDR1 and CDR2 sequences are SNHLY and FYNNEI. V shed 8 bases and J shed 0 bases, with 16 bases lying between them. This CDR3 comprises 15 residues. The CDR3 loop is CASVGVPPNQETQYF. The CDR3 nucleotides are TGTGCCAGCGTGGGGGTCCCCCCGAACCAAGAGACCCAGTACTTC.

There are many counts of this clonotype. For the CDR3, the DNA is TGCAGCGTTGAATACCAGGGGGGATACAATGAGCAGTTCTTC. Translated: CSVEYQGGYNEQFF. The chain combines TRBV29-1 with TRBJ2-1, with a weak D call TRBD1 (7 bases). The V end lost 2 bases, the J end lost 4 bases, and 12 bases lay between the germline ends. CDR1 is SQVTM, CDR2 ANQGSEA, per germline. This CDR3 has 14 amino acids.

The DNA of the CDR3 is TGTGCCAGCAGCCAAGTGTATACGGCGGACACCACTTACAATGAGCAGTTCTTC. This codes for CASSQVYTADTTYNEQFF. V is TRBV3-1 and J is TRBJ2-1; D may be TRBD1 (5 bases). This CDR3 contains 18 residues. The germline V and J ends were trimmed by 1 base and 4 bases, with 20 bases remaining between them. Germline CDR1 reads LGHDT; CDR2 reads YNNKEL (reference sequence).

In this sample, this clonotype turned up many times. The V gene is TRBV3-1, the J gene TRBJ2-7, with D uncertain. The CDR3 extends over 12 amino acids. Germline CDR1 and CDR2: LGHDT and YNNKEL (reference sequence). V was shortened by 5 bases and J by 5 bases, with 10 bases between the two germline ends. CDR3 sequence reads: CASSGESHEQYF. CDR3 DNA: TGTGCCAGCAGCGGGGAATCCCACGAGCAGTACTTC.

This clonotype was observed many times. This chain connects TRBV6-1 to TRBJ1-6; the D gene is possibly TRBD1 (6 bases). This CDR3 spans 14 amino acids. Germline-derived CDR1 and CDR2 are MNHNS and SASEGT. V was trimmed by 6 bases and J by 7 bases, leaving 13 bases between them. This chain's CDR3 is CASRRGASNSPLHF. The CDR3 DNA follows: TGTGCCAGCAGAAGGGGGGCGTCCAATTCACCCCTCCACTTT.

This clonotype was counted a few times. V and J are TRBV7-6 and TRBJ1-2, with a tentative D call TRBD1 (6 bases). The V gene's germline CDR1 is SGHVS and CDR2 FNYEAQ. The CDR3 is made up of 15 amino acids. The V end lost 0 bases, the J end lost 6 bases, and 14 bases lay between the germline ends. CDR3 protein: CASSLATGREDGYTF. DNA of the CDR3: TGTGCCAGCAGCTTAGCGACAGGAAGGGAGGATGGCTACACCTTC.

This clonotype was counted at least ten times. V is TRBV28 and J is TRBJ2-5; 10 bases map to TRBD2. CDR3 size: 15 residues. Germline assignment: CDR1 MDHEN and CDR2 SYDVKM. V dropped 6 bases and J dropped 1; count of bases not matched to a gene: 5. The CDR3 sequence: CASRYSGGPQETQYF. In DNA, the CDR3 is TGTGCCAGCAGATATAGCGGGGGGCCCCAAGAGACCCAGTACTTC.

Ten or more counts support this clonotype. The chain has TRBV12-3 or TRBV12-4 and TRBJ2-3, with 7 nucleotides matching TRBD1. This CDR3 comprises 14 residues. V shed 6 bases and J 3 bases; nucleotides not matched to a gene: 6. In nucleotides, the CDR3 is TGTGCCAGCAGGCCCGGGACAGATACAGATACGCAGTATTTT. Its translation is CASRPGTDTDTQYF.

This chain joins TRBV7-9 and TRBJ2-1; tentative D call: TRBD1 (5 bases). Trimming removed 7 bases at V and 10 bases at J, with 20 bases between. The CDR3 sequence is 14 residues long. Looked up from germline, CDR1 is SEHNR and CDR2 is FQNEAQ (reference sequence). The CDR3 DNA reads TGTGCCAGCAACTTCCCAGGGTCGGTTAGGGAGCAGTTCTTC. Translation gives CASNFPGSVREQFF.

This clonotype was observed many times. The CDR3 protein is CASSFPGALWDEQFF. The CDR3 region has the DNA TGTGCCAGCAGCTTCCCAGGGGCGCTTTGGGATGAGCAGTTCTTC. The J gene is TRBJ2-1, the V gene TRBV7-9, with a possible D match to TRBD1 (6 bases). The V gene lost 3 bases and the J gene lost 8 bases, with 17 bases spanning the gap. The CDR3 loop spans 15 amino acids. The germline V gene encodes CDR1 SEHNR and CDR2 FQNEAQ (reference sequence).

This chain links TRBV28 with TRBJ2-7, with 10 bases that match TRBD1. CDR1 is MDHEN, CDR2 SYDVKM, per germline. The CDR3 contains 14 residues. Trimming at V came to 8 bases and at J to 2 bases, leaving 6 bases not matched to a gene. CDR3 residues: CASSRDRGPYEQYF. CDR3 DNA: TGTGCCAGCTCCCGGGACAGGGGCCCCTACGAGCAGTACTTC. Together with reference TRBV28 and TRBJ2-7, the CDR3 gives the full variable domain: DVKVTQSSRYLVKRTGEKVFLECVQDMDHENMFWYRQDPGLGLRLIYFSYDVKMKEKGDIPEGYSVSREKKERFSLILESASTNQTSMYLCASSRDRGPYEQYFGPGTRLTVT.

This clonotype was observed many times. The chain combines TRBV27 with TRBJ1-1; maybe TRBD1 (5 bases). V was clipped by 6 bases and J by 1 base, with 12 bases between them. CDR3 size: 14 residues. Germline CDR1 MNHEY, CDR2 SMNVEV (reference sequence). CDR3 DNA: TGTGCCAGCAGGGTCGGGGGTACGAACACTGAAGCTTTCTTT. Translated: CASRVGGTNTEAFF.

The chain combines TRBV30 with TRBJ1-6; no clear D. The germline V gene has CDR1 GTSNPN and CDR2 SVGIG (reference sequence). The CDR3 spans 13 residues. Trimming pared 3 bases from V and 8 bases from J, leaving 11 bases between. The CDR3 nucleotides are TGTGCCTGGAGCACGGCTCTGGATTCACCCCTCCACTTT. It translates to CAWSTALDSPLHF.

This clonotype was observed many times. This rearrangement joins TRBV27 to TRBJ2-7, with TRBD2 identical over 7 bases. V was clipped by 3 bases and J by 4 bases; unmatched bases: 6. CDR1 is MNHEY and CDR2 is SMNVEV in the germline V gene (reference sequence). CDR3 length equals 14 residues. CDR3 protein: CASSFRAGPYEQYF. The CDR3 DNA follows: TGTGCCAGCAGTTTCAGAGCGGGACCGTACGAGCAGTACTTC.